The T cell receptor beta chain under discussion was sequenced for a study of blood T cell repertoires in COVID-19. V lost 2 bases to trimming and J lost 2 bases; unmatched junction nucleotides: 1. This CDR3 has 14 amino acids. Germline assignment: CDR1 KGHSH and CDR2 LQKENI. The protocol was immunoSEQ multiplex PCR, while the TCRdb copy is restricted to in-frame clones and leaves out a portion. The sample holds 220,000 or so clones; 65% to 85% are singletons and the top ten take roughly 6.2%. This TCR was sampled from a woman aged 40-49 years who had recovered from COVID-19. Sequences were obtained from PBMCs or T cells enriched from blood (not recorded which). The chain links TRBV18 to TRBJ1-2; 8 nucleotides line up with TRBD1. The CDR3 loop is CASSPDRGNYGYTF. CDR3 DNA: TGTGCCAGCTCACCAGACAGGGGAAACTATGGCTACACCTTC.